The source of this T cell receptor beta chain is a study of blood T cell repertoires in COVID-19. Generated by immunoSEQ multiplex PCR, the TCRdb table keeps only in-frame clones and is missing some. The sample lists about 98,000 clones, less than 85% occurring once. J gave up 4 bases and V 2 bases, and 3 bases lay outside the gene matches. Germline V gives CDR1 SGHVS, CDR2 FQNEAQ. This CDR3 spans 14 amino acids. The sequenced sample was peripheral blood. This receptor was identified in a man aged 65 to 79 with active or convalescent COVID-19. The genes are TRBV7-8 and TRBJ1-2; 8 bases are a match to TRBD1. The CDR3 sequence is CASSLQGAFYGYTF. The CDR3 DNA reads TGTGCCAGCAGCTTACAGGGGGCATTCTATGGCTACACCTTC.